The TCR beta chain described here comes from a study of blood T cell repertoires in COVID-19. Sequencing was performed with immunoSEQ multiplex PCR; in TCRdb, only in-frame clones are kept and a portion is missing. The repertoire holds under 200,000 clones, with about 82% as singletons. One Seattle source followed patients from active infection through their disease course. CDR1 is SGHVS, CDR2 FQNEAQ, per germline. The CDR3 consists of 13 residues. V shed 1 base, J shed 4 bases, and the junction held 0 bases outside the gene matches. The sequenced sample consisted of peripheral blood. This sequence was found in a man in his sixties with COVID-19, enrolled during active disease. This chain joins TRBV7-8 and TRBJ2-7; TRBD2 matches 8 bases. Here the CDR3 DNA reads TGTGCCAGCAGCTTAGTAGCGGGGTACGAGCAGTACTTC. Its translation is CASSLVAGYEQYF.